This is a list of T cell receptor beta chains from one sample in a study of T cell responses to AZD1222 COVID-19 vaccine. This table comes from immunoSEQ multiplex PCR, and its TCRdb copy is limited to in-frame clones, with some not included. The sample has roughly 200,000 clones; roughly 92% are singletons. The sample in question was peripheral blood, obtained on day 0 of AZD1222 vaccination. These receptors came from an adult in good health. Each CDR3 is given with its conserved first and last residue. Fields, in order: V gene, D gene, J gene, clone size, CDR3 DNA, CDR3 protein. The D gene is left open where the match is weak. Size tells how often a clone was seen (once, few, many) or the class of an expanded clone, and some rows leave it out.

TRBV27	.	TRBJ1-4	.	TGTGCCAGCTCCCGATCTGGGGGGCTGGCTGAAAAACTGTTTTTT	CASSRSGGLAEKLFF
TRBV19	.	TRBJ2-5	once	TGTGCCAGTAGTCTCGGCGGCCGATCCGAAGAGACCCAGTACTTC	CASSLGGRSEETQYF
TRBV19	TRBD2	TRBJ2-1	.	TGTGCCAGTAGTGCGAGACTAGCGGGGAGCTACAATGAGCAGTTCTTC	CASSARLAGSYNEQFF
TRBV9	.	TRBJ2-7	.	TGTGCCAGCAGCGTGGGAGGTAGGGACGAGCAGTACTTC	CASSVGGRDEQYF
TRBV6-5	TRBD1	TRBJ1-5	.	TGTGCCACCCGAATCAGGGGGCACAGCAATCAGCCCCAGCATTTT	CATRIRGHSNQPQHF
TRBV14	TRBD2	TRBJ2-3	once	TGTGCCAGCAGCCTTAAGACTAGCGGGGGGCGGAGCACAGATACGCAGTATTTT	CASSLKTSGGRSTDTQYF
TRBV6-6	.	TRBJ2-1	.	TGTGCCAGCAGTTACCAGGACAGCTCCTACAATGAGCAGTTCTTC	CASSYQDSSYNEQFF
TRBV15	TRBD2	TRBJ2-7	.	TGTGCCACCAGCAGAGATAGACTAGCGGGGGGACCGAACTACGAGCAGTACTTC	CATSRDRLAGGPNYEQYF
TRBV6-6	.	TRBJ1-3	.	TGTGCCAGCAGGGGAGCCGGAGGAGCCACCATATATTTT	CASRGAGGATIYF
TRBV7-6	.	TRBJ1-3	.	TGTGCCAGCAGCTTAAGTGATGGAGGAAACACCATATATTTT	CASSLSDGGNTIYF
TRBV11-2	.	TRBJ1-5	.	TGTGCCAGCAGTCCTAAACGGTTACCCCAGCCCCAGCATTTT	CASSPKRLPQPQHF
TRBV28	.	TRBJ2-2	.	TGTGCCAGCAGTTTTGGCGGGCAAAACACCGGGGAGCTGTTTTTT	CASSFGGQNTGELFF
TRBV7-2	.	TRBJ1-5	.	TGTGCCAGCAGCTTCCTACAGGGCGGTCAGCCCCAGCATTTT	CASSFLQGGQPQHF
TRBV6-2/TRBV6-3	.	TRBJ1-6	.	TGTGCCAGCAGTTGGGCCGGGTCACCCCTCCACTTT	CASSWAGSPLHF
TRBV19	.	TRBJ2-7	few	TGTGCCAGTAGCACTCCGACAGGCTACGAGCAGTACTTC	CASSTPTGYEQYF
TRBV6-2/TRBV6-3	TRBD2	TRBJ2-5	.	TGTGCCAGCAGTTACTCTAGCGGGGGACAAGAGACCCAGTACTTC	CASSYSSGGQETQYF
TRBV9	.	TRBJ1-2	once	TGTGCCAGCCAGAATACTAACTATGGCTACACCTTC	CASQNTNYGYTF
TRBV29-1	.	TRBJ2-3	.	TGCAGCGTTGTGGTGGACTTAGGCACAGATACGCAGTATTTT	CSVVVDLGTDTQYF
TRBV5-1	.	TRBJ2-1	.	TGCGCCAGCAGCTTGGGGGCAGGGCGAAATGAGCAGTTCTTC	CASSLGAGRNEQFF
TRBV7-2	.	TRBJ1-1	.	TGTGCCAGCAGCCCAGTGTCAGTCGCTGGGACTGAAGCTTTCTTT	CASSPVSVAGTEAFF
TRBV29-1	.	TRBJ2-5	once	TGCAGCGTTATTTCGGGATCCGAAGAGACCCAGTACTTC	CSVISGSEETQYF
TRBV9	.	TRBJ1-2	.	TGTGCCAGCAGCGTAGCGACAGGAGGGTGGAGCTATGGCTACACCTTC	CASSVATGGWSYGYTF
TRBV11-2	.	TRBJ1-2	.	TGTGCCAGCAGCTTAAGGGCACAGTCAACTGGCTACACCTTC	CASSLRAQSTGYTF
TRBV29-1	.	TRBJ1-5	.	TGCAGCGTTGCCGCTTCCAATCAGCCCCAGCATTTT	CSVAASNQPQHF
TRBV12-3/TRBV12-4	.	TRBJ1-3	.	TGTGCCAGCAGTACAGGCTCTGGAAACACCATATATTTT	CASSTGSGNTIYF
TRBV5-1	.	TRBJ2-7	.	TGCGCCAGCAGTTCCGGGTCCGAGACCTACGAGCAGTACTTC	CASSSGSETYEQYF
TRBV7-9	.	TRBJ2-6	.	TGTGCCAGCACCCTGGAGTTAGCTGGGGCCAACGTCCTGACTTTC	CASTLELAGANVLTF
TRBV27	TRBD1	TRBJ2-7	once	TGTGCCAGCAGTTTATGGAGAGGACAGGGCGGCCGCGAGCAGTACTTC	CASSLWRGQGGREQYF
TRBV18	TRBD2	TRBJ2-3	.	TGTGCCAGCTCACCACCATTAGCGGGGACAGATACGCAGTATTTT	CASSPPLAGTDTQYF
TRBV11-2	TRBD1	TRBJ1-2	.	TGTGCCAGCAGCTTGAACAGGGGTACCGGAAACTATGGCTACACCTTC	CASSLNRGTGNYGYTF
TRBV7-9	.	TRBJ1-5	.	TGTGCCAGCAGCTTGGGCGGGCATGGTCAGCCCCAGCATTTT	CASSLGGHGQPQHF
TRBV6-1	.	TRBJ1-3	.	TGTGCCAGCAGTGAAGTCCAGCTTGGAAACACCATATATTTT	CASSEVQLGNTIYF
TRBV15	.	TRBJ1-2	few	TGTGCCACCAGCATGCCACCAGCGGATGGCTACACCTTC	CATSMPPADGYTF
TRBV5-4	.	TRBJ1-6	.	TGTGCCAGCAGCCTAAGGGATTATAATTCACCCCTCCACTTT	CASSLRDYNSPLHF
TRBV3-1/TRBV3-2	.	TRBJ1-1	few	TGTGCCAGCAGCTCCCGGACGGTGAACACTGAAGCTTTCTTT	CASSSRTVNTEAFF
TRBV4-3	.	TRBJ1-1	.	TGCGCCAGCAGCCAAGGACACCAGAACACTGAAGCTTTCTTT	CASSQGHQNTEAFF
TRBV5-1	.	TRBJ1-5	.	TGCGCCAGCAGCTTGGGGGGCCGGGACGGCCAGCCCCAGCATTTT	CASSLGGRDGQPQHF
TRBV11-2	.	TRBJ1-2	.	TGTGCCAGCAGCTTAGGTGGGGCACGGGGCTATGGCTACACCTTC	CASSLGGARGYGYTF
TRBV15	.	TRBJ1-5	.	TGTGCCACCAAGGAGGGTACAACTCTTTCTAATCAGCCCCAGCATTTT	CATKEGTTLSNQPQHF
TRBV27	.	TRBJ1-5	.	TGTGCCAGCAGAAGATCCTGGGCCCAGCATTTT	CASRRSWAQHF